This T cell receptor beta chain was retrieved from a study of response to subunit inactivated influenza vaccine. Study findings and constraints: A suggestion made by the authors is that each seasonal influenza vaccination recruits few new T cells.

TCRdb analysed the RT-PCR reads with MiXCR anew, one entry per CDR3 protein. The sample lists over 400,000 distinct CDR3 sequences; under 15% were seen once. Germline V gives CDR1 ENHRY, CDR2 SYGVKD. This CDR3 has 14 amino acids. The ends lost 10 bases at V and 8 bases at J; junction bases unmatched: 9. This clonotype was counted between two and nine times. The antigen is unknown. The sample in question was PBMCs from blood, obtained 40 to 50 days after vaccination. This receptor was identified in a man aged 45-65 years who received an inactivated influenza vaccine. The rearrangement uses TRBV10-3 and TRBJ2-1, with 12 bases that match TRBD2. CDR3 protein: CATMTSGGQDEQFF. The CDR3 DNA is TGTGCCACAATGACTAGCGGGGGCCAGGATGAGCAGTTCTTC.